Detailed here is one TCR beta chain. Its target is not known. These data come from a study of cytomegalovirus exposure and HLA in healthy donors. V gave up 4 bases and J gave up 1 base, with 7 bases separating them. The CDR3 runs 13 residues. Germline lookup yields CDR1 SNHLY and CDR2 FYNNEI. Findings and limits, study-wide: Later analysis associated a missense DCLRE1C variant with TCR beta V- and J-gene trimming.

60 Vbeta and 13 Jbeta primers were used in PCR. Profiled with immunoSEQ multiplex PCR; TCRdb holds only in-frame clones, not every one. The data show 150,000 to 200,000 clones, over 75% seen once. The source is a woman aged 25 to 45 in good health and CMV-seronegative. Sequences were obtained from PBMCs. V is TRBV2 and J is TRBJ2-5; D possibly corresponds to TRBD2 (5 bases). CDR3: CASSGGIQETQYF. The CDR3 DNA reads TGTGCCAGCAGTGGAGGGATCCAAGAGACCCAGTACTTC.